This TCR beta chain originates from a study of beta chain features in type 1 diabetes (dated by TCRdb to 2017 to 2018). Background on the whole study: Mean age, gender distribution, total cell number and subset yield were not different between patients and healthy donors. A total of about 110 million sorted cells were examined across all samples, and the number of cells per subset was strongly correlated with RNA yield. In the study, recently diagnosed type 1 diabetes patients and matched healthy donors were compared on the TCRB repertoires of their sorted circulating CD4+ T cell subsets. Naive and central memory subsets were obtained from all 28 donors, but regulatory and stem cell-like memory subsets were isolated from only 8 patients and roughly eight healthy donors. What the authors observed across the whole study: Because cDNA was sequenced instead of genomic DNA, highly expressing activated cells could be over-represented, though the groups showed no difference in activation or CD3 levels. PCR might favor shorter templates, but patient and control samples were amplified and corrected together, so any skew would affect both groups equally. Because small numbers of individuals were included in the HLA sub-analyses, any influence of HLA type on TCRB rearrangement was left unresolved. At VDJ recombination sites, patients with type 1 diabetes made fewer insertions and deleted more nucleotides, a pattern implying thymic rearrangement abnormalities. Naive, central memory and regulatory TCRB repertoires appeared to be more alike among patients than among healthy donors. Type 1 diabetes patients showed a moderate but significant shortening of TCRB CDR3 length in all four CD4+ subsets.

Note on this clone: Its antigen remains unidentified. No qualities accompany the bases; no much larger clone lies one base away.

The CDR3 measures 16 amino acids from cysteine to phenylalanine. The sequence is cut down to CDR3 DNA, 48 bases in frame from base 1. Based on the germline V gene, the CDR1 and CDR2 sequences are KGHSH and LQKENI. V is clipped by 4 bases and J by 9 bases, and the sequence between their germline boundaries is 19 bases long. Each donor gave one peripheral blood draw, approximately 110 mL on average, collected into heparinised tubes. Naive, central memory, regulatory and stem cell-like memory CD4+ T cells were sorted on a BD FACSAria II using a panel including CD45RO, CCR7, CD25, CD127, CD95 and CD27. A purity above 98% was achieved for all sorted populations. Right away, PBMCs were isolated by Lymphoprep density gradient centrifugation and were stained directly, with no culture step. Samples were stained and sorted in pairs, with one healthy donor and one patient per experiment, so that batch effects were minimized.

The entire isolated RNA was reverse transcribed using the High Capacity cDNA Reverse Transcription Kit, and thus expressed TCRB transcripts were sequenced. Deep immunoSEQ sequencing was performed on naive, central memory and regulatory T cell samples, with an average of around 3.4 million total reads per sample. After sorted cells were lysed in RLT buffer, RNA was extracted with DNase-treated RNeasy Micro or Mini kits, with the choice depending on cell number. To prevent cross-contamination, every cell subset was processed on its own, while patient and healthy donor samples were processed together. The immunoSEQ multiplex PCR was used to amplify TCRB sequences from cDNA, yielding 87-bp fragments that span the CDR3 region. Sequencing of the amplicons was performed on the Illumina HiSeq platform. As for the authors' bioinformatics: Synthetic template baselines were used to correct PCR bias computationally, reads within Hamming distance 2 were collapsed together, and singletons that could not be merged were discarded. Reads were aligned to IMGT to assign V, D and J genes, CDR3 length, and insertions or deletions at six rearrangement sites. Within each subset, clonotype counts were normalized to the number of sorted cells before true diversity and Gini coefficients were calculated with the tcR R package. The overlap coefficient, calculated on TCRB nucleotide sequences, was used to quantify repertoire sharing. TCRdb provides this immuneACCESS table in a form limited to in-frame rearrangements. Some clones are lacking; in checked studies, under half of them reflect an unresolved V gene, and why the rest are absent is not known. Clonal size and the V and J genes are those of that table, whereas D and trimming came from the DNA. The sample table contains a few hundred thousand clones; only one count was recorded for 13% to 15% of them. Over 5.5% of the sample rests with the top ten.

This receptor chain uses TRBV18 and TRBJ1-6, and the D gene may be TRBD1, 6 bases matching. Sample: central memory CD4+ T cells from blood. The receptor comes from a man aged 30-40 years in good health. The DNA sequence follows: TGTGCCAGCTCACGCGGACGAGGGGCAGGGGTTTCACCCCTCCACTTT. It translates as CASSRGRGAGVSPLHF.